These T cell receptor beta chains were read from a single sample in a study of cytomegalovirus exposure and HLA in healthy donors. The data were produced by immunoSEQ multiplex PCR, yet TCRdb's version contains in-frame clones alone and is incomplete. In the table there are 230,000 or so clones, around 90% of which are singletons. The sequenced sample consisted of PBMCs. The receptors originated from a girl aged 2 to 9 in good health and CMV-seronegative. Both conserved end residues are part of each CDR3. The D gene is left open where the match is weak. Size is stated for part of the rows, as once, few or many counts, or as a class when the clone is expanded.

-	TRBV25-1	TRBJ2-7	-	CASSDLGGYEQYF	TGTGCCAGCAGTGACCTTGGAGGTTACGAGCAGTACTTC
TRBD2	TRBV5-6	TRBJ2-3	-	CASSFGLAGGSADTQYF	TGTGCCAGCAGCTTCGGTCTAGCGGGAGGTTCCGCAGATACGCAGTATTTT
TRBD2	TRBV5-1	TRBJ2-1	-	CASSLVPTSGGSYNEQFF	TGCGCCAGCAGCTTGGTCCCGACTAGCGGGGGTTCTTACAATGAGCAGTTCTTC
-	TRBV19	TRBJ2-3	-	CASSIRTEYHLKSTDTQYF	TGTGCCAGTAGTATACGTACAGAGTACCACCTAAAGAGCACAGATACGCAGTATTTT
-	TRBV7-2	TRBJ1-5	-	CASSLGGAMGGGNQPQHF	TGTGCCAGCAGCTTAGGGGGCGCTATGGGTGGCGGCAATCAGCCCCAGCATTTT
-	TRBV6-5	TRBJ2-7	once	CASSPGHPYEQYF	TGTGCCAGCAGTCCGGGACACCCCTACGAGCAGTACTTC
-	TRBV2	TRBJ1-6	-	CASRRPDTHNSPLHF	TGTGCCAGCAGACGGCCCGACACCCATAATTCACCCCTCCACTTT
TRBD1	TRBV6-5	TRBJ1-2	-	CASSYDRVSGYTF	TGTGCCAGCAGTTACGACAGGGTGAGCGGCTACACCTTC
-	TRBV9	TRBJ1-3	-	CASSVADSYSGNTIYF	TGTGCCAGCAGCGTAGCGGACAGCTACTCTGGAAACACCATATATTTT
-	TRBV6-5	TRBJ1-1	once	CASSQLLGTEAFF	TGTGCCAGCAGTCAGCTTCTCGGGACTGAAGCTTTCTTT
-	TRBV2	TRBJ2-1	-	CASRTYSSYNEQFF	TGTGCCAGCAGGACGTACAGCTCCTACAATGAGCAGTTCTTC
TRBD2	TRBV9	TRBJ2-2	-	CASSGTSGPTGELFF	TGTGCCAGCAGCGGGACTAGCGGGCCGACCGGGGAGCTGTTTTTT
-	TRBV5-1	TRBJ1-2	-	CASSPNPGDTYGYTF	TGCGCCAGCAGCCCCAACCCCGGGGACACCTATGGCTACACCTTC
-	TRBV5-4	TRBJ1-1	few	CASSLAGQMNTEAFF	TGTGCCAGCAGCTTGGCCGGACAGATGAACACTGAAGCTTTCTTT
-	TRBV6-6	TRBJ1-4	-	CASSPGIRNEKLFF	TGTGCCAGCAGCCCCGGGATCCGGAATGAAAAACTGTTTTTT
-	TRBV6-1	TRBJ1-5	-	CASFSRENNQPQHF	TGTGCCAGCTTTTCCCGGGAGAACAATCAGCCCCAGCATTTT
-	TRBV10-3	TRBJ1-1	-	CAIRDSPTEAFF	TGTGCCATCAGGGACAGCCCCACTGAAGCTTTCTTT
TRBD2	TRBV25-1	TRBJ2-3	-	CASSARLAGGADHTQYF	TGTGCCAGCAGTGCGAGACTAGCGGGAGGGGCAGACCATACGCAGTATTTT
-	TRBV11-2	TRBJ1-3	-	CASSLGDRGHF	TGTGCCAGCAGCTTAGGAGACAGAGGACATTTT
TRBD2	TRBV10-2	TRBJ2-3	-	CASSETSGSPDTQYF	TGCGCCAGCAGTGAGACTAGCGGGAGTCCAGATACGCAGTATTTT
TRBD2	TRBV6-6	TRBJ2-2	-	CASSTRTSGVFGELFF	TGTGCCAGCAGTACCAGGACTAGCGGGGTCTTCGGGGAGCTGTTTTTT
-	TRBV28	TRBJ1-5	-	CASRRTAGRNQPQHF	TGTGCCAGCAGGAGGACCGCAGGGCGCAATCAGCCCCAGCATTTT
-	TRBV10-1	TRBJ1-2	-	CASSEGTNYGYTF	TGCGCCAGCAGTGAGGGGACAAACTATGGCTACACCTTC
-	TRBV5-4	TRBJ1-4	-	CASSYKAWTGATNEKLFF	TGTGCCAGCAGCTATAAGGCTTGGACGGGAGCAACTAATGAAAAACTGTTTTTT
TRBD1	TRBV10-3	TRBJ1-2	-	CAISEDRGGYTF	TGTGCCATCAGTGAAGACAGGGGCGGCTACACCTTC
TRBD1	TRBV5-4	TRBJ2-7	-	CASSLPGTGSYEQYF	TGTGCCAGCAGCTTGCCCGGGACAGGGTCCTACGAGCAGTACTTC
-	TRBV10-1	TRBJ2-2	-	CASSPGHLITGELFF	TGCGCCAGCAGCCCGGGTCACCTCATCACCGGGGAGCTGTTTTTT
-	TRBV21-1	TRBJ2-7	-	CASSNFSTSGGYEQYF	TGTGCCAGCAGCAATTTCTCGACTAGCGGGGGGTACGAGCAGTACTTC